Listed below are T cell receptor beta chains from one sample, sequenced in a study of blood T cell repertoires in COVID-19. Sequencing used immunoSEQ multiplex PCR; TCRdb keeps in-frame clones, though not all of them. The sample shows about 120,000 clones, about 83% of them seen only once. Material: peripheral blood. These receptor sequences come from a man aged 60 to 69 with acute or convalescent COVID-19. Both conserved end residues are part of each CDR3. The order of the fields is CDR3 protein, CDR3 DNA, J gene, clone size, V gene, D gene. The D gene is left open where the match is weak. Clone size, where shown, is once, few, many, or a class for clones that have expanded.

cdr3_aa: CASSITLVGQGIGTNEKLFF; cdr3_nt: TGTGCCAGTAGTATAACTCTCGTCGGACAGGGGATAGGAACTAATGAAAAACTGTTTTTT; j_call: TRBJ1-4; clone_size: .; v_call: TRBV19; d_call: TRBD1
cdr3_aa: CASSYVAGLGLVF; cdr3_nt: TGTGCCAGCAGTTACGTCGCAGGGTTGGGGTTGGTCTTC; j_call: TRBJ2-7; clone_size: .; v_call: TRBV6-5; d_call: .
cdr3_aa: CAIRGAQNLDRVNGYQPQHF; cdr3_nt: TGTGCCATCAGAGGGGCCCAGAACCTTGACAGGGTAAATGGCTATCAGCCCCAGCATTTT; j_call: TRBJ1-5; clone_size: .; v_call: TRBV10-3; d_call: TRBD1
cdr3_aa: CAWIPRGAEAFF; cdr3_nt: TGTGCCTGGATACCCCGGGGGGCTGAAGCTTTCTTT; j_call: TRBJ1-1; clone_size: once; v_call: TRBV30; d_call: .
cdr3_aa: CASSKRKTGWNTEAFF; cdr3_nt: TGTGCCAGCAGCAAAAGGAAAACAGGTTGGAACACTGAAGCTTTCTTT; j_call: TRBJ1-1; clone_size: few; v_call: TRBV21-1; d_call: .
cdr3_aa: CATSEPPTGGTDTQYF; cdr3_nt: TGTGCCACCAGTGAACCGCCGACAGGGGGGACAGATACGCAGTATTTT; j_call: TRBJ2-3; clone_size: .; v_call: TRBV24-1; d_call: TRBD1
cdr3_aa: CATALAGISYNEQFF; cdr3_nt: TGTGCCACCGCACTAGCGGGCATATCGTACAATGAGCAGTTCTTC; j_call: TRBJ2-1; clone_size: .; v_call: TRBV24-1; d_call: TRBD2
cdr3_aa: CATSGNRDGYQPQHF; cdr3_nt: TGTGCCACCAGTGGTAACAGGGATGGGTATCAGCCCCAGCATTTT; j_call: TRBJ1-5; clone_size: .; v_call: TRBV24-1; d_call: .
cdr3_aa: CASSESPYEQYF; cdr3_nt: TGCGCCAGCAGTGAGTCTCCTTACGAGCAGTACTTC; j_call: TRBJ2-7; clone_size: .; v_call: TRBV10-2; d_call: .
cdr3_aa: CAISDGGLVNNEQFF; cdr3_nt: TGTGCCATCAGTGACGGCGGGCTAGTGAACAATGAGCAGTTCTTC; j_call: TRBJ2-1; clone_size: .; v_call: TRBV10-3; d_call: .
cdr3_aa: CASSYSKNGDYGYTF; cdr3_nt: TGTGCCAGCAGTTACTCGAAGAACGGAGACTATGGCTACACCTTC; j_call: TRBJ1-2; clone_size: .; v_call: TRBV6-5; d_call: .
cdr3_aa: CASSGYSGRTTGELFF; cdr3_nt: TGTGCCAGCAGCGGTTATAGCGGGAGGACCACCGGGGAGCTGTTTTTT; j_call: TRBJ2-2; clone_size: .; v_call: TRBV7-2; d_call: TRBD2
cdr3_aa: CASSQVWVGGSPLHF; cdr3_nt: TGTGCCAGCAGCCAAGTCTGGGTCGGGGGTTCACCCCTCCACTTT; j_call: TRBJ1-6; clone_size: .; v_call: TRBV3-1/TRBV3-2; d_call: .
cdr3_aa: CASSTPSPTLAGGEQFF; cdr3_nt: TGTGCCAGCAGCACCCCATCCCCCACACTAGCGGGAGGGGAGCAGTTCTTC; j_call: TRBJ2-1; clone_size: .; v_call: TRBV27; d_call: TRBD2
cdr3_aa: CATSSRVLTESNQPQHF; cdr3_nt: TGTGCCACCAGCAGCCGGGTCCTCACGGAGAGCAATCAGCCCCAGCATTTT; j_call: TRBJ1-5; clone_size: .; v_call: TRBV15; d_call: .
cdr3_aa: CASSVDRERNTEAFF; cdr3_nt: TGTGCCAGCAGCGTGGACAGGGAAAGGAACACTGAAGCTTTCTTT; j_call: TRBJ1-1; clone_size: .; v_call: TRBV5-4; d_call: TRBD1
cdr3_aa: CSGWAGGYTF; cdr3_nt: TGCAGCGGGTGGGCCGGGGGATACACCTTC; j_call: TRBJ1-2; clone_size: .; v_call: TRBV29-1; d_call: .
cdr3_aa: CSVLRRDSSYNEQFF; cdr3_nt: TGCAGCGTTCTCAGGAGGGACAGCTCCTACAATGAGCAGTTCTTC; j_call: TRBJ2-1; clone_size: few; v_call: TRBV29-1; d_call: .
cdr3_aa: CASSPRLGHINQPQHF; cdr3_nt: TGTGCCAGCAGCCCCCGACTGGGGCACATAAATCAGCCCCAGCATTTT; j_call: TRBJ1-5; clone_size: .; v_call: TRBV6-6; d_call: .
cdr3_aa: CASSPGLAGGYNEQFF; cdr3_nt: TGTGCCAGCAGCCCGGGACTAGCGGGAGGGTACAATGAGCAGTTCTTC; j_call: TRBJ2-1; clone_size: .; v_call: TRBV3-1/TRBV3-2; d_call: TRBD2
cdr3_aa: CATNQDRGTEQFF; cdr3_nt: TGTGCCACCAACCAGGACAGGGGGACTGAGCAGTTCTTC; j_call: TRBJ2-1; clone_size: .; v_call: TRBV24-1; d_call: TRBD1
cdr3_aa: CSVELFYNEQFF; cdr3_nt: TGCAGCGTTGAATTATTTTACAATGAGCAGTTCTTC; j_call: TRBJ2-1; clone_size: .; v_call: TRBV29-1; d_call: .
cdr3_aa: CASSSSGTSDGTQYF; cdr3_nt: TGTGCCAGCAGCTCCTCAGGGACTAGCGATGGTACGCAGTATTTT; j_call: TRBJ2-3; clone_size: .; v_call: TRBV21-1; d_call: .
cdr3_aa: CASSLGSSGSYEQYF; cdr3_nt: TGTGCCAGCAGTTTAGGGTCTAGCGGAAGTTACGAGCAGTACTTC; j_call: TRBJ2-7; clone_size: .; v_call: TRBV27; d_call: TRBD2
cdr3_aa: CASSLASSLSNEQFF; cdr3_nt: TGTGCCAGCAGTTTGGCTTCTAGCTTGTCCAATGAGCAGTTCTTC; j_call: TRBJ2-1; clone_size: .; v_call: TRBV27; d_call: .
cdr3_aa: CATRVVPGDNEQFF; cdr3_nt: TGTGCCACTCGGGTTGTCCCCGGCGACAATGAGCAGTTCTTC; j_call: TRBJ2-1; clone_size: few; v_call: TRBV19; d_call: .
cdr3_aa: CSGYLGHEQYF; cdr3_nt: TGCAGCGGCTACTTGGGGCACGAGCAGTACTTC; j_call: TRBJ2-7; clone_size: .; v_call: TRBV29-1; d_call: .
cdr3_aa: CASSPKPGQSSYNEQFF; cdr3_nt: TGTGCCAGCAGCCCGAAGCCGGGACAGAGCTCCTACAATGAGCAGTTCTTC; j_call: TRBJ2-1; clone_size: .; v_call: TRBV7-9; d_call: TRBD1
cdr3_aa: CASSSNRAKNIQYF; cdr3_nt: TGTGCCAGCAGTTCAAACCGGGCCAAAAACATTCAGTACTTC; j_call: TRBJ2-4; clone_size: once; v_call: TRBV27; d_call: .
cdr3_aa: CASSLYIQPQHF; cdr3_nt: TGTGCCAGCAGTTTATATATTCAGCCCCAGCATTTT; j_call: TRBJ1-5; clone_size: once; v_call: TRBV28; d_call: .
cdr3_aa: CASTGAYEQYF; cdr3_nt: TGTGCCAGCACAGGGGCCTACGAGCAGTACTTC; j_call: TRBJ2-7; clone_size: .; v_call: TRBV7-9; d_call: .
cdr3_aa: CASSEFVRGGYTF; cdr3_nt: TGTGCCAGCAGTGAATTTGTGCGGGGCGGCTACACCTTC; j_call: TRBJ1-2; clone_size: .; v_call: TRBV6-1; d_call: .
cdr3_aa: CASSLDPSGGYNEQFF; cdr3_nt: TGCGCCAGCAGCTTGGATCCTAGCGGGGGCTACAATGAGCAGTTCTTC; j_call: TRBJ2-1; clone_size: .; v_call: TRBV5-1; d_call: TRBD2
cdr3_aa: CASSSGTGPQETQYF; cdr3_nt: TGTGCCAGCAGCTCAGGGACAGGGCCCCAAGAGACCCAGTACTTC; j_call: TRBJ2-5; clone_size: .; v_call: TRBV7-3; d_call: TRBD1
cdr3_aa: CASSVAGMNTEAFF; cdr3_nt: TGTGCCAGCAGCGTAGCAGGCATGAACACTGAAGCTTTCTTT; j_call: TRBJ1-1; clone_size: .; v_call: TRBV9; d_call: .